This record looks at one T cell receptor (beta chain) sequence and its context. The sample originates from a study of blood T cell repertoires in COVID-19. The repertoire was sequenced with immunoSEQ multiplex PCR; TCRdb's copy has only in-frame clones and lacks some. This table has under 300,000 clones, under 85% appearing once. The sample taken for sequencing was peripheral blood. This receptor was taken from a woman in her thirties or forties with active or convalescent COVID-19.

CDR3 protein: CASSLGQGSQPQHF. DNA for the CDR3: TGTGCCAGCAGCTTGGGACAGGGGAGTCAGCCCCAGCATTTT. The V gene is TRBV5-6, the J gene TRBJ1-5; 8 bases agree with TRBD1. V gave up 0 bases and J gave up 6 bases; unmatched junction bases: 2. The germline gives CDR1 SGHDT, CDR2 YYEEEE. This CDR3 spans 14 amino acids.